A selection of T cell receptor beta chains follows, all from one sample in a study of beta chain features in type 1 diabetes. Sequencing used immunoSEQ multiplex PCR; TCRdb keeps in-frame clones, though not all of them. Of about 220,000 clones listed, about a tenth were seen once; the top ten hold over 1%. The specimen was central memory CD4+ T cells from blood. Receptors originate from a man in his late teens or twenties in good health. CDR3s include the opening cysteine and the closing phenylalanine or tryptophan. Fields, in order: D gene, V gene, clone size, J gene, CDR3 protein, CDR3 DNA. D genes are given only for firm matches. Expanded clones are given a class, and other clones once, few, many or no size at all.

d_call: -
v_call: TRBV29-1
clone_size: few
j_call: TRBJ1-3
cdr3_aa: CSAGTVSGNTIYF
cdr3_nt: TGCAGCGCCGGGACTGTCTCTGGAAACACCATATATTTT

d_call: TRBD2
v_call: TRBV10-3
clone_size: few
j_call: TRBJ2-1
cdr3_aa: CAISESAGGSYNEQFF
cdr3_nt: TGTGCCATCAGTGAGTCGGCGGGGGGCTCCTACAATGAGCAGTTCTTC

d_call: -
v_call: TRBV29-1
clone_size: few
j_call: TRBJ2-7
cdr3_aa: CSVDSETGAYEQYF
cdr3_nt: TGCAGCGTTGACTCCGAGACTGGAGCCTACGAGCAGTACTTC

d_call: TRBD1
v_call: TRBV5-1
clone_size: many
j_call: TRBJ2-5
cdr3_aa: CASSLAGTGEETQYF
cdr3_nt: TGCGCCAGCAGCCTAGCAGGGACAGGGGAAGAGACCCAGTACTTC

d_call: -
v_call: TRBV30
clone_size: few
j_call: TRBJ2-1
cdr3_aa: CAWSVQNEQFF
cdr3_nt: TGTGCCTGGAGTGTACAAAATGAGCAGTTCTTC

d_call: -
v_call: TRBV2
clone_size: few
j_call: TRBJ1-5
cdr3_aa: CASSEEGNQPQHF
cdr3_nt: TGTGCCAGCAGTGAAGAAGGCAATCAGCCCCAGCATTTT

d_call: -
v_call: TRBV5-1
clone_size: few
j_call: TRBJ2-1
cdr3_aa: CASSLLQYGNEQFF
cdr3_nt: TGCGCCAGCAGCTTGCTCCAATACGGCAATGAGCAGTTCTTC

d_call: TRBD2
v_call: TRBV4-1
clone_size: -
j_call: TRBJ2-1
cdr3_aa: CASSRTSRSEQFF
cdr3_nt: TGCGCCAGCAGCCGGACTAGCAGGTCTGAGCAGTTCTTC

d_call: -
v_call: TRBV7-2
clone_size: few
j_call: TRBJ2-5
cdr3_aa: CASSLSRGETQYF
cdr3_nt: TGTGCCAGCAGTCTTTCCCGAGGCGAGACCCAGTACTTC

d_call: TRBD2
v_call: TRBV5-1
clone_size: few
j_call: TRBJ2-7
cdr3_aa: CASTPRSVGRGEQYF
cdr3_nt: TGCGCCAGCACACCGAGGTCGGTAGGGAGGGGCGAGCAGTACTTC

d_call: -
v_call: TRBV30
clone_size: -
j_call: TRBJ1-1
cdr3_aa: CAWSADIENTEAFF
cdr3_nt: TGTGCCTGGAGTGCCGACATAGAGAACACTGAAGCTTTCTTT

d_call: TRBD1
v_call: TRBV30
clone_size: few
j_call: TRBJ2-5
cdr3_aa: CAWDRVTETQYF
cdr3_nt: TGTGCCTGGGACAGGGTAACAGAGACCCAGTACTTC

d_call: -
v_call: TRBV11-2
clone_size: few
j_call: TRBJ1-1
cdr3_aa: CASRPTLEGRLAFF
cdr3_nt: TGTGCCAGCAGGCCGACCTTAGAGGGGCGGTTAGCTTTCTTT